Included here is one T cell receptor (beta chain) sequence, with context. Antigen specificity is unknown. This sample was included in a study of T cell responses to AZD1222 COVID-19 vaccine. Generated by immunoSEQ multiplex PCR, the TCRdb table keeps only in-frame clones and is missing some. The sample includes roughly 120,000 clones, 92% seen only once; the top ten take roughly 7.8%. In germline, CDR1 is KGHSH, CDR2 LQKENI. V shed 3 bases and J shed 4 bases, with 12 bases lying between them. This CDR3 has 14 residues. Study-wide findings and caveats: Seropositivity was recorded at baseline in only a handful of AZD1222 recipients. Donors skewed white British and female; clonal diversity was possibly underestimated. When two AZD1222 doses had been given, Spike-specific TCR breadth and depth rose. No day 14 peak samples; only post-peak repertoires were characterized.

The starting material was peripheral blood, obtained on day 0 of AZD1222 vaccination. J is TRBJ1-2 and V is TRBV18; the D is unclear. The origin of this receptor is an adult in good health. CDR3 nucleotides: TGTGCCAGCTCACCTTTAGAAGGGTCCTATGGCTACACCTTC. Translation gives CASSPLEGSYGYTF.